The 10 T cell receptor beta chains below all came from one sample that was sequenced in a study of CD8 T cells in ankylosing spondylitis. TCRdb re-called the 5' RACE reads with MiXCR, one entry per CDR3 protein. The data hold just over 350,000 distinct CDR3 sequences, with about 20% observed a single time. Material: blood, either unsorted or a sorted T cell fraction (not recorded which). These TCRs come from a male donor with ankylosing spondylitis or in good health (not recorded which).

The CDR3 loop reads CASSQRLALMGNEQFF. The CDR3 nucleotides are TGTGCCAGCAGCCAACGACTAGCCCTCATGGGCAATGAGCAGTTCTTC. The chain combines TRBV14 with TRBJ2-1, with 7 bases lining up with TRBD2. The germline V gene encodes CDR1 SGHDN and CDR2 FVKESK. Trimming cost V 2 bases and J 6 bases; bases outside gene matches: 10. The CDR3 extends over 16 amino acids.

The V and J genes are TRBV29-1 and TRBJ2-3, with unresolved D. CDR3 length: 11 amino acids. V lost 6 bases, J lost 5 bases, and 9 bases lay in between. The V gene's germline CDR1 is SQVTM and CDR2 ANQGSEA. The chain's CDR3 is CSVAGRDTQYF. The CDR3 region has the DNA TGCAGCGTCGCCGGAAGAGATACGCAGTATTTT.

This clonotype was seen a few times. The CDR3 sequence is CASSPSGTAYEQYF. CDR3 nucleotides: TGTGCCAGCTCCCCCTCCGGGACAGCCTACGAGCAGTACTTC. The V gene is TRBV6-1, the J gene TRBJ2-7; 7 positions match TRBD1. J was trimmed by 2 bases and V by 8 bases; bases with no gene match: 9. Germline V gives CDR1 MNHNS, CDR2 SASEGT. The length of the CDR3 is 14 residues.

This clonotype has a handful of counts. This sequence joins TRBV25-1 and TRBJ2-5; D not certain. V lost 0 bases and J 4 bases, leaving 9 bases between the germline ends. The CDR3 is 14 amino acids. Germline assignment: CDR1 MGHDK and CDR2 SYGVNS. The CDR3: CASSEYGSRETQYF. As DNA, the CDR3 is TGTGCCAGCAGTGAATATGGCTCCAGAGAGACCCAGTACTTC.

V and J are TRBV6-5 and TRBJ1-1, with D hard to call. Trimming took 2 bases from V and 8 from J, leaving 12 bases between them. The CDR3 is 13 amino acids. In germline, CDR1 is MNHEY, CDR2 SVGAGI. The CDR3: CASSYGWRTEAFF. Written as DNA, the CDR3 is TGTGCCAGCAGTTACGGGTGGAGGACGGAAGCTTTCTTT.

V usage is TRBV5-1 and J usage is TRBJ2-7; 7 bases agree with TRBD1. The CDR3 extends over 15 amino acids. With 0 bases clipped from V and 3 bases from J, the junction kept 6 bases outside the gene matches. Germline V gene data show CDR1 as SGHRS and CDR2 as YFSETQ. The CDR3 region is CASSLVRTGIYEQYF. The CDR3 bases are TGCGCCAGCAGCTTGGTGAGGACAGGAATCTACGAGCAGTACTTC. The variable domain in full, with the rest retrieved from reference TRBV5-1 and TRBJ2-7, is KAGVTQTPRYLIKTRGQQVTLSCSPISGHRSVSWYQQTPGQGLQFLFEYFSETQRNKGNFPGRFSGRQFSNSRSEMNVSTLELGDSALYLCASSLVRTGIYEQYFGPGTRLTVT.

The chain uses TRBV20-1 and TRBJ2-3, with D tentatively TRBD1 (6 bases). This CDR3 contains 11 residues. The V and J ends lost 5 bases and 10 bases respectively, with 13 bases between them. CDR1 is DFQATT and CDR2 is SNEGSKA in the germline V gene (reference sequence). CDR3 sequence reads: CSAATGQAQYF. The CDR3 region has the DNA TGCAGTGCTGCAACAGGGCAGGCGCAGTATTTT.

V and J are TRBV2 and TRBJ2-5, with 7 nucleotides matching TRBD2. Germline CDR1 is SNHLY and CDR2 is FYNNEI. V trimming: 4 bases; J trimming: 5 bases; junction bases outside the gene matches: 7. This CDR3 comprises 14 residues. Written as DNA, the CDR3 is TGTGCCAGCAGTGGGTTAGGGACTACGGAGACCCAGTACTTC. As protein: CASSGLGTTETQYF.

CDR3 sequence reads: CASSRDSYNSPLHF. The CDR3 bases are TGTGCCAGCAGCCGGGACAGCTATAATTCACCCCTCCACTTT. V gene TRBV27 combines with J gene TRBJ1-6; 7 bases line up with TRBD1. Germline lookup yields CDR1 MNHEY and CDR2 SMNVEV (reference sequence). The CDR3 is 14 residues long. Trimming at V came to 6 bases and at J to 3 bases, leaving 2 bases not matched to a gene.

This chain links TRBV30 with TRBJ2-1; 7 bases agree with TRBD2. The germline V gene has CDR1 GTSNPN and CDR2 SVGIG (reference sequence). J was trimmed by 9 bases and V by 2 bases; bases with no gene match: 4. This CDR3 contains 12 residues. CDR3 amino acids: CAWSNWGGEQFF. CDR3 in DNA: TGTGCCTGGAGTAACTGGGGGGGTGAGCAGTTCTTC.